This passage covers 22 T cell receptor beta chains from one sample sequenced in a study of blood T cell repertoires in COVID-19. Clones were sequenced by immunoSEQ multiplex PCR, and TCRdb holds only the in-frame ones, with some missing. The table lists 300,000 or so clones, about 90% of them singletons. The sequenced sample consisted of peripheral blood. The receptors shown here come from a woman aged 45-65 years who had recovered from COVID-19.

The V gene is TRBV6-2 or TRBV6-3, the J gene TRBJ2-1; TRBD2 aligns across 7 bases. The CDR3 loop spans 15 amino acids. Germline lookup yields CDR1 MNHEY and CDR2 SVGEGT. V was clipped by 5 bases and J by 10 bases; unmatched bases: 14. CDR3 bases: TGTGCCAGCAGTGACCCTGGGCTAGCGGATAACGAGCAGTTCTTC. The encoded protein is CASSDPGLADNEQFF.

This chain joins TRBV10-3 and TRBJ2-7; TRBD1 aligns across 9 bases. This CDR3 has 14 amino acids. Trimming cost V 5 bases and J 3 bases; bases outside gene matches: 5. In germline, CDR1 is ENHRY, CDR2 SYGVKD. CDR3 nucleotide sequence: TGTGCCATCAGTCCGGGACAGGGAGGCTACGAGCAGTACTTC. Its translation: CAISPGQGGYEQYF.

This clone has more than one count but fewer than ten. The V call is TRBV3-1 (or the pseudogene TRBV3-2), the J call TRBJ1-6; D unresolved. From germline, CDR1 is LGHDT and CDR2 YNNKEL (reference sequence). V was shortened by 1 base and J by 7 bases, with 17 bases between the two germline ends. The CDR3 sequence is 17 residues long. This CDR3 is CASSQALSGMRNSPLHF. CDR3 DNA: TGTGCCAGCAGCCAAGCGTTGAGCGGGATGAGGAATTCACCCCTCCACTTT.

This clone was observed at least ten times. J is TRBJ1-6 and V is TRBV6-2 or TRBV6-3; 10 bases fit TRBD1. Germline CDR1 MNHEY, CDR2 SVGEGT. V shed 6 bases, J shed 10 bases, and the junction held 6 bases outside the gene matches. CDR3 length: 14 residues. CDR3 DNA: TGTGCCAGCAGCAAGACAGGGGGCGGCTCACCCCTCCACTTT. This encodes CASSKTGGGSPLHF.

This chain links TRBV7-2 with TRBJ1-2; 7 nucleotides align to TRBD1. This CDR3 contains 17 residues. V shed 5 bases and J 4 bases; nucleotides not matched to a gene: 16. The germline V gene encodes CDR1 SGHTA and CDR2 FQGNSA. In DNA, the CDR3 is TGTGCCAGCAGCCCTAGCGGGGTCCTACAGGGGAGCTATGGCTACACCTTC. It translates to CASSPSGVLQGSYGYTF.

This clone was seen once. J is TRBJ1-2 and V is TRBV19; 9 bases are a match to TRBD1. CDR3 length: 17 amino acids. Trimming cost V 4 bases and J 4 bases; bases outside gene matches: 13. CDR1 and CDR2 from the germline V gene are LNHDA and SQIVND (reference sequence). The CDR3 loop reads CASSTTGTGPILYGYTF. CDR3 nucleotide sequence: TGTGCCAGTAGTACGACCGGGACAGGGCCTATTCTCTATGGCTACACCTTC.

This chain joins TRBV28 and TRBJ1-5, with 7 bases matching TRBD1. J was trimmed by 7 bases and V by 6 bases; bases with no gene match: 15. The CDR3 contains 16 residues. In germline, CDR1 is MDHEN, CDR2 SYDVKM. This CDR3 is CASRSSRTGERQPQHF. In DNA form, the CDR3 reads TGTGCCAGCAGGTCTTCGAGAACAGGGGAGCGGCAGCCCCAGCATTTT. The full variable domain, completed using reference TRBV28 and TRBJ1-5, is DVKVTQSSRYLVKRTGEKVFLECVQDMDHENMFWYRQDPGLGLRLIYFSYDVKMKEKGDIPEGYSVSREKKERFSLILESASTNQTSMYLCASRSSRTGERQPQHFGDGTRLSIL.

V usage is TRBV7-2 and J usage is TRBJ2-3; TRBD1 agrees at 7 bases. Losses at the gene ends were 1 base for V and 2 bases for J; bases not matched to a gene: 3. This CDR3 region has 15 residues. Germline CDR1 is SGHTA and CDR2 is FQGNSA. CDR3 amino acids: CASSLDRGPTDTQYF. Written as DNA, the CDR3 is TGTGCCAGCAGCTTAGACAGGGGCCCCACAGATACGCAGTATTTT.

The V call is TRBV4-3, the J call TRBJ1-2; tentatively, D is TRBD1 (6 bases). The CDR3 is 17 residues long. Trimming pared 0 bases from V and 8 bases from J, leaving 22 bases between. Germline loops: CDR1 LGHNA, CDR2 YSLEER. The CDR3 DNA is TGCGCCAGCAGCCAAGATACGACCAGGGGCCGGGCGGAAGGCTACACCTTC. It encodes CASSQDTTRGRAEGYTF.

V gene TRBV27 combines with J gene TRBJ1-1; 7 positions match TRBD1. Trimming removed 8 bases from V and 5 bases from J; junction bases left unmatched: 23. The CDR3 sequence is 18 residues long. From germline, CDR1 is MNHEY and CDR2 SMNVEV (reference sequence). In DNA, the CDR3 is TGTGCCAGCCGCCCGGCCGCCTACAGGGGAGTGGGAGGAACTGAAGCTTTCTTT. It codes for CASRPAAYRGVGGTEAFF.

The V call is TRBV9, the J call TRBJ2-1, with 9 bases lining up with TRBD2. The CDR3 contains 17 residues. Trimming cost V 2 bases and J 5 bases; bases outside gene matches: 11. Germline lookup yields CDR1 SGDLS and CDR2 YYNGEE. CDR3 region: CASSVFSRGGSHNEQFF. CDR3 DNA sequence: TGTGCCAGCAGCGTTTTCTCGCGGGGGGGTTCCCACAATGAGCAGTTCTTC.

This chain links TRBV5-1 with TRBJ1-6; tentatively, D is TRBD1 (5 bases). Germline loops: CDR1 SGHRS, CDR2 YFSETQ. Trimming stripped 0 bases from V and 13 bases from J, with 11 bases between. This CDR3 has 13 amino acids. Written as DNA, the CDR3 is TGCGCCAGCAGCTTGGCAGGGTACCCGCCCCTCCACTTT. This sequence encodes CASSLAGYPPLHF.

V usage is TRBV7-8 and J usage is TRBJ2-1, with 11 positions matching TRBD2. This CDR3 has 16 amino acids. Germline values: CDR1 SGHVS, CDR2 FQNEAQ. V gave up 5 bases and J gave up 2 bases; unmatched junction bases: 5. The DNA of the CDR3 is TGTGCCAGCAGCACCGGGACTAGCGGTACCTACAATGAGCAGTTCTTC. This encodes CASSTGTSGTYNEQFF. The full variable domain, completed using reference TRBV7-8 and TRBJ2-1, is GAGVSQSPRYKVAKRGQDVALRCDPISGHVSLFWYQQALGQGPEFLTYFQNEAQLDKSGLPSDRFFAERPEGSVSTLKIQRTQQEDSAVYLCASSTGTSGTYNEQFFGPGTRLTVL.

The rearrangement joins TRBV5-1 to TRBJ2-2; 10 bases match TRBD2. The germline V gene encodes CDR1 SGHRS and CDR2 YFSETQ. This CDR3 spans 18 amino acids. Unmatched junction bases numbered 13, after V lost 3 bases and J lost 5 bases. DNA of the CDR3: TGCGCCAGCAGCTCCCACCCCTGGACTAGCGGTGGGACCGGGGAGCTGTTTTTT. Translation: CASSSHPWTSGGTGELFF.

This clone has just a few counts. The chain links TRBV5-3 to TRBJ2-7; D may be TRBD2 (5 bases). TRBV5-3 is designated an ORF whose function remains uncertain. The CDR3 is 12 amino acids. V shed 4 bases and J shed 2 bases, with 7 bases lying between them. DNA of the CDR3: TGTGCCAGAAGCCCGGGGACCTACGAGCAGTACTTC. This translates into CARSPGTYEQYF.

The chain joins TRBV5-1 to TRBJ2-3, with 9 nucleotides matching TRBD2. The CDR3 totals 16 residues. V shed 0 bases and J 7 bases; nucleotides not matched to a gene: 9. Germline V gene lookup returns CDR1 SGHRS and CDR2 YFSETQ. The CDR3 DNA follows: TGCGCCAGCAGCTTGGTCCATAGCGGGGGCCTTTATACGCAGTATTTT. Translating gives CASSLVHSGGLYTQYF.

CDR3 region: CASSLGVGGETQYF. In nucleotides, the CDR3 is TGTGCCAGCAGCTTAGGAGTGGGAGGGGAGACCCAGTACTTC. The J gene is TRBJ2-5, the V gene TRBV11-1, with TRBD2 matching 7 bases. Germline CDR1 SGHAT, CDR2 FQDESV (reference sequence). V was clipped by 1 base and J by 5 bases; unmatched bases: 4. The CDR3 is made up of 14 amino acids.

This chain connects TRBV19 to TRBJ1-1; 8 bases align to TRBD1. J gave up 2 bases and V 9 bases, and 8 bases lay outside the gene matches. The V gene's germline CDR1 is LNHDA and CDR2 SQIVND (reference sequence). The CDR3 has 14 amino acids. The CDR3 sequence is CASKTQGVNTEAFF. The DNA of the CDR3 is TGTGCCAGCAAGACACAGGGGGTCAACACTGAAGCTTTCTTT.

The rearrangement uses TRBV2 and TRBJ1-2; 7 bases fit TRBD1. Trimming removed 6 bases from V and 3 bases from J; junction bases left unmatched: 7. This CDR3 comprises 14 residues. CDR1 and CDR2 (germline): SNHLY, FYNNEI. The CDR3: CASRYSTGDYGYTF. The DNA for the CDR3 is TGTGCCAGCAGGTACTCTACAGGGGACTATGGCTACACCTTC.

This clone was counted a single time. The J gene is TRBJ1-1, the V gene TRBV29-1, with a possible D match to TRBD1 (6 bases). CDR1 is SQVTM and CDR2 is ANQGSEA in the germline V gene. The CDR3 totals 13 residues. Trimming stripped 7 bases from V and 5 bases from J, with 17 bases between. The DNA of the CDR3 is TGCAGCGCGGTAGGGGGATCTTGGACTGAAGCTTTCTTT. Its protein product is CSAVGGSWTEAFF.

V gene TRBV20-1 combines with J gene TRBJ1-1; no definite D call. The CDR3 extends over 13 amino acids. CDR1 DFQATT and CDR2 SNEGSKA come from the germline V gene (reference sequence). V dropped 3 bases and J dropped 1 base, with 9 bases sitting between them. Here the CDR3 reads CSASMRENTEAFF. The CDR3 DNA sequence: TGCAGTGCTAGTATGCGGGAGAACACTGAAGCTTTCTTT.

This rearrangement joins TRBV2 to TRBJ2-7; D is possibly TRBD2 (5 bases). The germline V gene encodes CDR1 SNHLY and CDR2 FYNNEI. V was cut by 4 bases and J by 0 bases, with 10 bases left in between. This CDR3 region has 14 residues. In DNA form, the CDR3 reads TGTGCCAGCAGTGCCAGGAGGAGCTCCTACGAGCAGTACTTC. It specifies CASSARRSSYEQYF.